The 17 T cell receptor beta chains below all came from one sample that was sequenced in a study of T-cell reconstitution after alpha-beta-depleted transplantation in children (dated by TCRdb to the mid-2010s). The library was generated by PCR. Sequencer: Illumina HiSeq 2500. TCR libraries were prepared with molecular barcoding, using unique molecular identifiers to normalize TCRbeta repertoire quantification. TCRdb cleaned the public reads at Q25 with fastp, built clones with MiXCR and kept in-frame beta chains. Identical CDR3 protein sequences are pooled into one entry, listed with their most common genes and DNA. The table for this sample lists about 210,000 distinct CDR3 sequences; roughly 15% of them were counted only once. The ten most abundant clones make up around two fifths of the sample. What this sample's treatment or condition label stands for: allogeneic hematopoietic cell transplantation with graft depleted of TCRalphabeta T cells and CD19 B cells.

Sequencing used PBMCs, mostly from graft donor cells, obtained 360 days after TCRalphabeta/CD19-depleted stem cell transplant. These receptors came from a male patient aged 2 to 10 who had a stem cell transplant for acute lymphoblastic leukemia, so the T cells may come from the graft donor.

CDR3 DNA: TGTGCCAGCTCGGACGGCCCCCATTGGGACGAGCAGTACTTC. Protein sequence: CASSDGPHWDEQYF. V is TRBV18 and J is TRBJ2-7; D is unresolved. CDR1 is KGHSH and CDR2 is LQKENI in the germline V gene. The CDR3 loop spans 14 amino acids. Deletions cut 6 bases from V and 5 bases from J, with 17 bases between.

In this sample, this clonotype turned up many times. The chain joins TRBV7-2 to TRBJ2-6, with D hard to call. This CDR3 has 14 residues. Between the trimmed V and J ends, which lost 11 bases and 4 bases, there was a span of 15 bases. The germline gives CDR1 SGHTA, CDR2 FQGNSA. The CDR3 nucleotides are TGTGCCCTTGGGGTCCTTCGGGGGGCCAACGTCCTGACTTTC. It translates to CALGVLRGANVLTF.

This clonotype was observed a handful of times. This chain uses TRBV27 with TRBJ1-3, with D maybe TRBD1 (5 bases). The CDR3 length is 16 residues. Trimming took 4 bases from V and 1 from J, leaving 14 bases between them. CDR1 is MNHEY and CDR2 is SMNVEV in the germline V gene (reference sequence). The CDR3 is CASSSRDFRSGNTIYF. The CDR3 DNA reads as TGTGCCAGCAGTTCCAGGGATTTTAGGTCTGGAAACACCATATATTTT.

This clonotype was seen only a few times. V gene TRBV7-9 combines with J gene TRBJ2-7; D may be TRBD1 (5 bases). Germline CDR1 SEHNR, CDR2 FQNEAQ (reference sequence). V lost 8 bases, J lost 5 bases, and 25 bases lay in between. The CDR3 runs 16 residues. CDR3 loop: CASDFSDWGSEDEQYF. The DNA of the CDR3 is TGTGCCAGCGACTTTTCGGATTGGGGCTCTGAGGACGAGCAGTACTTC.

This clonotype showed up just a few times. CDR3 region: CASSVAGVGYNEQFF. CDR3 nucleotides: TGTGCCAGCAGCGTAGCGGGGGTCGGCTACAATGAGCAGTTCTTC. The chain couples TRBV9 to TRBJ2-1; tentatively, D is TRBD2 (6 bases). The CDR3 runs to 15 residues. V was cut by 0 bases and J by 3 bases, with 10 bases left in between. CDR1 is SGDLS and CDR2 is YYNGEE in the germline V gene.

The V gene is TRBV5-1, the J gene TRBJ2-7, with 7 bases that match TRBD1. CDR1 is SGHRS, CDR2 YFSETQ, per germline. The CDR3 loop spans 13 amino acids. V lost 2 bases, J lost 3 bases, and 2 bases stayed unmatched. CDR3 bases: TGCGCCAGCAGCTTCGGACAGGACTACGAGCAGTACTTC. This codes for CASSFGQDYEQYF.

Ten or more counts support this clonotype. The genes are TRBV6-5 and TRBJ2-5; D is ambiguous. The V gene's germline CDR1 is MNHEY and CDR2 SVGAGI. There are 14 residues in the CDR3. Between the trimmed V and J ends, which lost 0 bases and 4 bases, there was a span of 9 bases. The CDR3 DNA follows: TGTGCCAGCAGTTACTCTTCGGCACTAGAGACCCAGTACTTC. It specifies CASSYSSALETQYF.

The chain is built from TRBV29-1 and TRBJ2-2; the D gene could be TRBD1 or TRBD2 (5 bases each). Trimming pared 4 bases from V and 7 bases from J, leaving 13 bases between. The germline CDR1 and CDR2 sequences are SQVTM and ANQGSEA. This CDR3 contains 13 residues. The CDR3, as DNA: TGCAGCGTTGGGGACGGAGAACTCGGGGAGCTGTTTTTT. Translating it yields CSVGDGELGELFF.

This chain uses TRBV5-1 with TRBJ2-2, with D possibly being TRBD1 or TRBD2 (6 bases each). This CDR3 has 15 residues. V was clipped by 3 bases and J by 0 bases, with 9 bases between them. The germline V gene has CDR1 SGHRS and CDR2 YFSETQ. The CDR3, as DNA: TGCGCCAGCAGCTCGAGGGGGGCGAACACCGGGGAGCTGTTTTTT. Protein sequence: CASSSRGANTGELFF.

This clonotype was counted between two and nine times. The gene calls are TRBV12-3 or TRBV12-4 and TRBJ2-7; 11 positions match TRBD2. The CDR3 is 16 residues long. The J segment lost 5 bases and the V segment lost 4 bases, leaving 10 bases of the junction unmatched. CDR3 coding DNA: TGTGCCAGCAGTTCCTCAGCTAGCGGGAGGATCGACGAGCAGTACTTC. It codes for CASSSSASGRIDEQYF.

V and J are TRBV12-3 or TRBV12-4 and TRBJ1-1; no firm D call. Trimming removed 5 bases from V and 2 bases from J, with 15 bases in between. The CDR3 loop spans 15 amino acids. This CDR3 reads CASSPVVRGNTEAFF. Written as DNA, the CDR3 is TGTGCCAGCAGTCCCGTGGTTCGAGGTAACACTGAAGCTTTCTTT.

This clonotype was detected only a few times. The CDR3 reads CASSSGPAQETQYF. Written as DNA, the CDR3 is TGTGCCAGCAGCTCGGGACCAGCCCAAGAGACCCAGTACTTC. The chain couples TRBV12-3 or TRBV12-4 to TRBJ2-5; possibly TRBD1 or TRBD2 for D (5 bases each). The V end was cut by 6 bases, the J end by 1 base, with 12 bases between. The length of the CDR3 is 14 residues.

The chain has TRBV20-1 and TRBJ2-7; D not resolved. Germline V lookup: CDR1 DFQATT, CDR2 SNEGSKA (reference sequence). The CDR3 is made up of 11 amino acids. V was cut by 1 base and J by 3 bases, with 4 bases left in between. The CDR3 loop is CSARGLYEQYF. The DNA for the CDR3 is TGCAGTGCTAGAGGGCTCTACGAGCAGTACTTC.

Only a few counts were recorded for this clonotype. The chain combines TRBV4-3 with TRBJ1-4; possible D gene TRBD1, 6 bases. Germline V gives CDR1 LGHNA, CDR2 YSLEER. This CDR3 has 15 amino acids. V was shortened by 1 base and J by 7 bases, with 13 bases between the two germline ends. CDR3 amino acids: CASSQGRGAREKLFF. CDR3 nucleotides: TGCGCCAGCAGCCAAGGCCGGGGGGCGCGTGAAAAACTGTTTTTT.

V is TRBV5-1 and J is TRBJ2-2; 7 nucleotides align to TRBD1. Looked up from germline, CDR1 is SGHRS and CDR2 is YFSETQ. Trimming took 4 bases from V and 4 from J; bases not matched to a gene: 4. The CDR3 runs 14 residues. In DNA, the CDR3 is TGCGCCAGCAGCGAACAGGGGTTCACCGGGGAGCTGTTTTTT. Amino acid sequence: CASSEQGFTGELFF.

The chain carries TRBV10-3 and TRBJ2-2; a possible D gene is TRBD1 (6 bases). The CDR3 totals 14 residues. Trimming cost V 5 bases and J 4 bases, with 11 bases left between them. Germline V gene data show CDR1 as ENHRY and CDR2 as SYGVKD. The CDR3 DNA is TGTGCCATCAGTAGACAGGTTGCCACCGGGGAGCTGTTTTTT. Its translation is CAISRQVATGELFF.

This CDR3 reads CASSLRTSGDHEQFF. The CDR3 DNA is TGCGCCAGCAGCTTGCGGACTAGCGGGGACCATGAGCAGTTCTTC. The chain combines TRBV5-1 with TRBJ2-1; 12 nucleotides line up with TRBD2. The CDR3 consists of 15 residues. Trimming took 1 base from V and 8 from J; bases not matched to a gene: 4. Germline loops: CDR1 SGHRS, CDR2 YFSETQ.